Shown below are 27 T cell receptor beta chains from a single sample sequenced in a study of T cells in Graves' hyperthyroidism and ophthalmopathy. TCR beta CDR3 regions were amplified from RNA. HTBI primers were used for first-round RT-PCR of the TCR CDR3. TCRdb analysed the multiplex PCR reads with MiXCR anew, one entry per CDR3 protein. This sample has approximately 300,000 distinct CDR3 sequences, with about a sixth found just once. The sample consisted of blood. These receptors originate from a woman aged 55-70 years with Graves' ophthalmopathy.

This clonotype was seen ten or more times. The chain uses TRBV7-2 and TRBJ1-5; TRBD1 might be the D (6 bases). Trimming left V 2 bases short and J 5 bases short, with 13 bases between. This CDR3 is built from 15 residues. The germline V gene has CDR1 SGHTA and CDR2 FQGNSA. Here the CDR3 DNA reads TGTGCCAGCAGCTTAACCCGGGACAAGGATCAGCCCCAGCATTTT. Its protein is CASSLTRDKDQPQHF.

Many counts were recorded for this clonotype. V and J are TRBV3-1 and TRBJ1-2; D is undetermined. The ends were cut back, 5 bases at V and 5 bases at J, with 12 bases in the middle. The CDR3 sequence is 13 residues long. In germline, CDR1 is LGHDT, CDR2 YNNKEL (reference sequence). CDR3 bases: TGTGCCAGCAGCTCGGGCGGAACATATGGCTACACCTTC. Translated: CASSSGGTYGYTF.

In this sample, this clonotype turned up a few times. This chain links TRBV18 with TRBJ2-3, with unresolved D. Germline values: CDR1 KGHSH, CDR2 LQKENI. CDR3 length: 14 residues. Trimming left V 8 bases short and J 4 bases short, with 16 bases between. The CDR3 here is CASTPRLGPDTQYF. The CDR3 DNA follows: TGTGCCAGCACGCCGAGGCTTGGACCAGATACGCAGTATTTT. The complete variable domain, with remaining parts taken from reference TRBV18 and TRBJ2-3, reads NAGVMQNPRHLVRRRGQEARLRCSPMKGHSHVYWYRQLPEEGLKFMVYLQKENIIDESGMPKERFSAEFPKEGPSILRIQQVVRGDSAAYFCASTPRLGPDTQYFGPGTRLTVL.

Turning to this clonotype: This could be a read error, since a much larger clone is one nucleotide away. The chain recombines TRBV9 with TRBJ2-1; 7 bases agree with TRBD1. The CDR3 loop spans 16 amino acids. Germline CDR1 and CDR2: SGDLS and YYNGEE. The CDR3 nucleotides read TGTGCCAGCAGCGTAGAGGGGGCACTTGAGGCCAATGGGCAGTTCTTC. Protein product: CASSVEGALEANGQFF.

V is TRBV6-5 and J is TRBJ2-5, with D unclear. Trimming removed 4 bases at V and 5 bases at J, with 20 bases between. The CDR3 loop spans 16 amino acids. CDR1 is MNHEY and CDR2 is SVGAGI in the germline V gene. The CDR3 here is CASSCNPQSPKETQYF. Written as DNA, the CDR3 is TGTGCCAGCAGTTGCAACCCACAAAGCCCGAAGGAGACCCAGTACTTC.

This clonotype has just a few counts. The V call is TRBV19, the J call TRBJ2-7; TRBD1 matches 8 bases. With V trimmed by 3 bases and J by 6 bases, 7 bases remained unmatched. The CDR3 has 14 residues. The germline CDR1 and CDR2 sequences are LNHDA and SQIVND (reference sequence). The CDR3 loop is CASSIGQGEGEQYF. The CDR3 nucleotides read TGTGCCAGTAGTATCGGACAGGGAGAGGGCGAGCAGTACTTC.

This clonotype was seen many times. CDR3 coding DNA: TGTGCCAGCAGTGACAGGGGGTACGGGGACGAGCAGTACTTC. Its translation: CASSDRGYGDEQYF. The rearrangement links TRBV25-1 to TRBJ2-7; 7 bases fit TRBD1. The V and J ends lost 3 bases and 5 bases, in that order; junction bases with no gene match: 7. CDR3 length: 14 residues. Germline-derived CDR1 and CDR2 are MGHDK and SYGVNS.

About this clonotype itself: Being one base from a much bigger clone, this may be a read error. The chain carries TRBV6-2 or TRBV6-3 and TRBJ1-2, with TRBD1 matching over 8 bases. This CDR3 is built from 15 residues. Germline V gives CDR1 MNHEY, CDR2 SVGEGT. CDR3 nucleotide sequence: TGTGCCAGCGGTTACTCAGGGGGCAGTCTCTATGGCTACACCTTC. Its translation: CASGYSGGSLYGYTF.

This clonotype was observed many times. V is TRBV7-8 and J is TRBJ2-7; perhaps TRBD1 as D (6 bases). The germline V and J ends were trimmed by 6 bases and 2 bases, with 14 bases remaining between them. Germline CDR1 SGHVS, CDR2 FQNEAQ. The CDR3 is 14 residues long. CDR3 amino acids: CASSPLTGPYEQYF. The CDR3 region has the DNA TGTGCCAGCAGTCCGCTGACAGGCCCCTACGAGCAGTACTTC.

This chain uses TRBV5-6 with TRBJ2-2; D is uncertain. CDR3 size: 14 residues. Germline V gene sequence: CDR1 SGHDT, CDR2 YYEEEE. Trimming left V 2 bases short and J 1 base short, with 6 bases between. The CDR3 loop reads CASSFRQNTGELFF. DNA of the CDR3: TGTGCCAGCAGCTTCCGACAGAACACCGGGGAGCTGTTTTTT.

Many counts were recorded for this clonotype. The chain couples TRBV20-1 to TRBJ2-3; TRBD2 matches at 9 bases. In germline, CDR1 is DFQATT, CDR2 SNEGSKA (reference sequence). V was pared by 0 bases and J by 3 bases, with 4 bases of the junction left unmatched. This CDR3 is built from 15 residues. CDR3: CSARDLLAGTDTQYF. CDR3 bases: TGCAGTGCTAGAGATCTTCTAGCGGGAACAGATACGCAGTATTTT.

Only a few counts were recorded for this clonotype. The chain couples TRBV2 to TRBJ2-1; 11 bases are shared with TRBD2. V shed 0 bases, J shed 0 bases, and the junction held 7 bases outside the gene matches. Germline V gene lookup returns CDR1 SNHLY and CDR2 FYNNEI. CDR3 size: 19 residues. For the CDR3, the DNA is TGTGCCAGCAGTGAAGCGCTTGGGACTAGCGGAAGCTCCTACAATGAGCAGTTCTTC. Translated: CASSEALGTSGSSYNEQFF.

The chain uses TRBV5-1 and TRBJ2-3; D is possibly TRBD2 (6 bases). CDR1 is SGHRS and CDR2 is YFSETQ in the germline V gene. Deletions cut 2 bases from V and 0 bases from J, with 16 bases between. The CDR3 is made up of 17 amino acids. The CDR3 DNA reads as TGCGCCAGCAGCTTACTGGGGGGACTTACTAGCACAGATACGCAGTATTTT. Translation: CASSLLGGLTSTDTQYF.

The gene calls are TRBV15 and TRBJ2-1, with TRBD2 identical over 7 bases. Germline CDR1 reads LNHNV; CDR2 reads YYDKDF (reference sequence). This CDR3 has 15 residues. J was trimmed by 8 bases and V by 5 bases; bases with no gene match: 12. In DNA, the CDR3 is TGTGCCACCAGCCCCACCCTGCGGGGGTTGGATGAGCAGTTCTTC. It encodes CATSPTLRGLDEQFF.

The table lists this clonotype with many counts. This chain uses TRBV10-3 with TRBJ1-2; possible D gene TRBD1, 6 bases. Trimming took 10 bases from V and 5 from J, leaving 20 bases between them. The germline CDR1 and CDR2 sequences are ENHRY and SYGVKD. This CDR3 region has 14 residues. CDR3 sequence reads: CATTRTDLVYGYTF. In nucleotides, the CDR3 is TGTGCCACGACCCGGACAGACCTTGTTTATGGCTACACCTTC.

This clonotype came up a few times. The chain uses TRBV9 and TRBJ2-3; TRBD2 agrees at 7 bases. The CDR3 contains 14 residues. The germline V gene encodes CDR1 SGDLS and CDR2 YYNGEE. V was pared by 3 bases and J by 3 bases, with 4 bases of the junction left unmatched. The CDR3 DNA sequence: TGTGCCAGCAGCGCCGGACTAGTAACAGATACGCAGTATTTT. As protein: CASSAGLVTDTQYF.

This clonotype was found a few times. This chain connects TRBV2 to TRBJ1-5; D is undetermined. From germline, CDR1 is SNHLY and CDR2 FYNNEI. The V gene lost 0 bases and the J gene lost 2 bases, with 8 bases spanning the gap. The CDR3 extends over 15 amino acids. CDR3 nucleotides: TGTGCCAGCAGTGAAGCAGGGCTGGGCAATCAGCCCCAGCATTTT. Translated: CASSEAGLGNQPQHF.

This clonotype was picked up a small number of times. DNA for the CDR3: TGTGCCAGCAGCTTAGTGGGGACGGGGGCTAGCACAGATACGCAGTATTTT. This sequence encodes CASSLVGTGASTDTQYF. The chain joins TRBV7-6 to TRBJ2-3; D might be TRBD1 or TRBD2, each matching 6 bases. The germline V and J ends were trimmed by 1 base and 0 bases, with 14 bases remaining between them. Germline V lookup: CDR1 SGHVS, CDR2 FNYEAQ. CDR3 size: 17 residues. Together with reference TRBV7-6 and TRBJ2-3, the CDR3 gives the full variable domain: GAGVSQSPRYKVTKRGQDVALRCDPISGHVSLYWYRQALGQGPEFLTYFNYEAQQDKSGLPNDRFSAERPEGSISTLTIQRTEQRDSAMYRCASSLVGTGASTDTQYFGPGTRLTVL.

This clonotype has only one observation. Given a much more abundant clone one base away, this may be a read error. The V and J genes are TRBV2 and TRBJ2-3; D is ambiguous. The CDR3 spans 14 residues. The germline gives CDR1 SNHLY, CDR2 FYNNEI. With 4 bases removed from V and 2 bases from J, the gap between germline ends came to 10 bases. The CDR3 spells CASSGRAVTDTQYF. The DNA of the CDR3 is TGTGCCAGCAGTGGAAGGGCAGTCACAGATACGCAGTATTTT.

The table lists this clonotype with a few counts. The genes are TRBV9 and TRBJ2-1; TRBD1 agrees at 9 bases. This CDR3 has 15 residues. The germline V gene has CDR1 SGDLS and CDR2 YYNGEE. Trimming at V came to 6 bases and at J to 6 bases, leaving 10 bases not matched to a gene. The CDR3 coding sequence is TGTGCCAGCAACACCGGGACAGGGCACTTCAATGAGCAGTTCTTC. As protein: CASNTGTGHFNEQFF. Drawing the rest from reference TRBV9 and TRBJ2-1, the complete variable domain is DSGVTQTPKHLITATGQRVTLRCSPRSGDLSVYWYQQSLDQGLQFLIQYYNGEERAKGNILERFSAQQFPDLHSELNLSSLELGDSALYFCASNTGTGHFNEQFFGPGTRLTVL.

V usage is TRBV3-1 and J usage is TRBJ2-2; 12 bases match TRBD2. Trimming cost V 6 bases and J 3 bases; bases outside gene matches: 8. Germline loops: CDR1 LGHDT, CDR2 YNNKEL (reference sequence). CDR3 size: 17 residues. CDR3 sequence: CASRGLAGIRDTGELFF. As DNA, the CDR3 is TGTGCCAGCAGGGGACTAGCGGGCATTAGGGACACCGGGGAGCTGTTTTTT.

This clonotype occurred many times. This chain links TRBV2 with TRBJ1-3; no clear D gene. Germline V lookup: CDR1 SNHLY, CDR2 FYNNEI. The CDR3 sequence is 13 residues long. V was pared by 7 bases and J by 2 bases, with 9 bases between. The chain's CDR3 is CASTPFTGNTIYF. The CDR3 DNA is TGTGCCAGCACTCCATTCACTGGAAACACCATATATTTT.

The V and J genes are TRBV25-1 and TRBJ1-5; no firm D call. This CDR3 comprises 12 residues. Germline assignment: CDR1 MGHDK and CDR2 SYGVNS. Trimming cost V 4 bases and J 10 bases, with 11 bases left between them. In DNA form, the CDR3 reads TGTGCCAGCAGTGGAGCGGTGGGCCCCCAGCATTTT. Amino acids: CASSGAVGPQHF.

The chain employs TRBV14 and TRBJ1-2; no clear D gene. The germline gives CDR1 SGHDN, CDR2 FVKESK. V shed 1 base and J shed 3 bases, with 12 bases lying between them. This CDR3 has 15 amino acids. The DNA of the CDR3 is TGTGCCAGCAGCCAAGTCCGGGGTCTGGACTATGGCTACACCTTC. It yields the protein CASSQVRGLDYGYTF. Full variable domain (missing parts from reference TRBV14 and TRBJ1-2): EAGVTQFPSHSVIEKGQTVTLRCDPISGHDNLYWYRRVMGKEIKFLLHFVKESKQDESGMPNNRFLAERTGGTYSTLKVQPAELEDSGVYFCASSQVRGLDYGYTFGSGTRLTVV.

This clonotype came up many times. CDR3 nucleotides: TGTGCCAGCAGTCTATTCAATGAGCAGTTCTTC. It yields the protein CASSLFNEQFF. The chain employs TRBV3-1 and TRBJ2-1; D not resolved. Trimming removed 6 bases at V and 6 bases at J, with 6 bases between. The CDR3 has 11 residues. CDR1 and CDR2 (germline): LGHDT, YNNKEL (reference sequence).

This clonotype was observed many times. The chain links TRBV6-1 to TRBJ2-7; tentatively, D is TRBD1 (6 bases). Germline assignment: CDR1 MNHNS and CDR2 SASEGT. The length of the CDR3 is 12 residues. Trimming took off 6 bases at V and 5 bases at J, with 11 bases between the two ends. CDR3 loop: CASSPGANEQYF. The CDR3 DNA sequence: TGTGCCAGCAGCCCAGGGGCCAACGAGCAGTACTTC.

The table lists this clonotype with many counts. V usage is TRBV12-3 or TRBV12-4 and J usage is TRBJ2-5, with a possible D match to TRBD2 (6 bases). The CDR3 runs to 13 residues. Trimming cost V 4 bases and J 4 bases, with 10 bases left between them. The CDR3 DNA is TGTGCCAGCAGTTGGAGAGCGGGAGAGACCCAGTACTTC. Protein: CASSWRAGETQYF.